This T cell receptor beta chain was found in a study of cytomegalovirus exposure and HLA in healthy donors. Whole-study results and caveats: A previous analysis found most TCR beta V segments productive roughly 90% or roughly 30% of the time. Owing to their indistinguishability, certain V segments, notably TRBV6-2 and TRBV6-3, were excluded.

The junction had 0 bases not matched to a gene; V was cut back by 1 base and J by 4 bases. Germline loops: CDR1 SQVTM, CDR2 ANQGSEA. The CDR3 has 12 amino acids. The PCR made use of 60 Vbeta and 13 Jbeta primers. Sequencing used immunoSEQ multiplex PCR; TCRdb keeps in-frame clones, though not all of them. The sample includes about 200,000 clones. Of note for this clone: The antigen is not known.

V usage is TRBV29-1 and J usage is TRBJ2-5, with 7 bases matching TRBD1. The clonotype was recovered from a man aged 25 to 40 in good health and CMV-seronegative. Sequencing input: PBMCs. CDR3 coding DNA: TGCAGCGTTGAAGGGACAGGAGAGACCCAGTACTTC. Protein: CSVEGTGETQYF. The variable domain in full, with the rest retrieved from reference TRBV29-1 and TRBJ2-5, is SAVISQKPSRDICQRGTSLTIQCQVDSQVTMMFWYRQQPGQSLTLIATANQGSEATYESGFVIDKFPISRPNLTFSTLTVSNMSPEDSSIYLCSVEGTGETQYFGPGTRLLVL.